This is a list of T cell receptor beta chains from one sample in a study of cytomegalovirus exposure and HLA in healthy donors. Here immunoSEQ multiplex PCR was the method, and the copy in TCRdb shows in-frame clones only, minus some. The sample gives 120,000 or so clones, about 11% of which show up once; approximately 4.5% is in the top ten. Sample: PBMCs. The receptor set was obtained from a woman between 18 and 29 years old in good health and CMV-seropositive. Both conserved end residues are part of each CDR3. The order of the fields is clone size, J gene, V gene, D gene, CDR3 DNA, CDR3 protein. The D gene is left open where the match is weak. Some rows have no size entry. The others give once, few or many, or a class for an expanded clone.

clone size: NA
J gene: TRBJ1-1
V gene: TRBV5-4
D gene: NA
CDR3 DNA: TGTGCCAGCAGCGGATCCGGGGGGACTGAAGCTTTCTTT
CDR3 protein: CASSGSGGTEAFF

clone size: few
J gene: TRBJ2-7
V gene: TRBV6-6
D gene: TRBD2
CDR3 DNA: TGTGCCTGCGTGGGGGGAGGGGTCTACGAGCAGTACTTC
CDR3 protein: CACVGGGVYEQYF

clone size: few
J gene: TRBJ2-7
V gene: TRBV6-5
D gene: NA
CDR3 DNA: TGTGCCAGCATGAACGGGGGAGAATACGAGCAGTACTTC
CDR3 protein: CASMNGGEYEQYF

clone size: NA
J gene: TRBJ2-3
V gene: TRBV7-3
D gene: TRBD2
CDR3 DNA: TGTGCCAGCAGCCTGTCTAGCGGGAGTATGGAAGATACGCAGTATTTT
CDR3 protein: CASSLSSGSMEDTQYF

clone size: NA
J gene: TRBJ2-7
V gene: TRBV27
D gene: TRBD2
CDR3 DNA: TGTGCCAGCAGTTTCGGGGCAGGGACTAGCGGACCCTACGAGCAGTACTTC
CDR3 protein: CASSFGAGTSGPYEQYF

clone size: few
J gene: TRBJ1-1
V gene: TRBV23-1
D gene: NA
CDR3 DNA: TGCGCCAGCAGTCAATCGAGGGGCGGAGGGACTGAAGCTTTCTTT
CDR3 protein: CASSQSRGGGTEAFF

clone size: NA
J gene: TRBJ2-1
V gene: TRBV6-6
D gene: TRBD2
CDR3 DNA: TGTGCCAGCAGCGCACTAGCGGGAGCCTACAATGAGCAGTTCTTC
CDR3 protein: CASSALAGAYNEQFF

clone size: few
J gene: TRBJ1-1
V gene: TRBV10-3
D gene: TRBD1
CDR3 DNA: TGTGCCATCAGTGCCCGTAGGGACAGCGAAGCTTTCTTT
CDR3 protein: CAISARRDSEAFF

clone size: few
J gene: TRBJ1-3
V gene: TRBV30
D gene: TRBD1
CDR3 DNA: TGTGCCTTCACACCGGGACAGCTTAGCTCTGGAAACACCATATATTTT
CDR3 protein: CAFTPGQLSSGNTIYF

clone size: NA
J gene: TRBJ1-1
V gene: TRBV28
D gene: NA
CDR3 DNA: TGTGCCAGCAGACAACGGGGGAATTGGAGGACTGAAGCTTTCTTT
CDR3 protein: CASRQRGNWRTEAFF

clone size: few
J gene: TRBJ2-2
V gene: TRBV6-5
D gene: TRBD1
CDR3 DNA: TGTGCCAGCAGTTACTCGGACAGGGTCACCGGGGAGCTGTTTTTT
CDR3 protein: CASSYSDRVTGELFF

clone size: NA
J gene: TRBJ2-5
V gene: TRBV28
D gene: TRBD2
CDR3 DNA: TGTGCCAGCAGTCTCGAGGGACTAGCGGGCAGGAAGACCCAGTACTTC
CDR3 protein: CASSLEGLAGRKTQYF

clone size: few
J gene: TRBJ2-3
V gene: TRBV19
D gene: TRBD2
CDR3 DNA: TGTGCCAGTAGTATGAGTCGGGGGGGGCTCACAGATACGCAGTATTTT
CDR3 protein: CASSMSRGGLTDTQYF

clone size: few
J gene: TRBJ1-1
V gene: TRBV21-1
D gene: NA
CDR3 DNA: TGTGCCAGCAGAACGGGTCCCCAGGGGGCCTCGAACACTGAAGCTTTCTTT
CDR3 protein: CASRTGPQGASNTEAFF

clone size: NA
J gene: TRBJ2-7
V gene: TRBV7-2
D gene: NA
CDR3 DNA: TGTGCCAGCAGCTTATGGACAAAGGCCCCCTACGAGCAGTACTTC
CDR3 protein: CASSLWTKAPYEQYF

clone size: NA
J gene: TRBJ1-1
V gene: TRBV19
D gene: TRBD1
CDR3 DNA: TGTGCCAGCGAAATGCACAGGGGGCTTACTGAAGCTTTCTTT
CDR3 protein: CASEMHRGLTEAFF

clone size: NA
J gene: TRBJ2-1
V gene: TRBV5-1
D gene: TRBD2
CDR3 DNA: TGCGCCAGCAGCAAAGAATCTCCGGGACTACAGCAGTTCTTC
CDR3 protein: CASSKESPGLQQFF

clone size: NA
J gene: TRBJ1-1
V gene: TRBV5-1
D gene: TRBD1
CDR3 DNA: TGCGCCAGCAGCCCAACGACAGGGGCTGAAGCTTTCTTT
CDR3 protein: CASSPTTGAEAFF

clone size: NA
J gene: TRBJ2-7
V gene: TRBV5-1
D gene: NA
CDR3 DNA: TGCGCCAGCAATTCGGGATCCGTAACCTACGAGCAGTACTTC
CDR3 protein: CASNSGSVTYEQYF

clone size: few
J gene: TRBJ2-1
V gene: TRBV7-8
D gene: TRBD2
CDR3 DNA: TGTGCCAGCAGCTTAGGTGGGACTAGCGCTGGGCAAGAGCAGTTCTTC
CDR3 protein: CASSLGGTSAGQEQFF

clone size: NA
J gene: TRBJ2-7
V gene: TRBV27
D gene: TRBD2
CDR3 DNA: TGTGCCAGCAGCAGACCGGGACTAGGGAACGAGCAGTACTTC
CDR3 protein: CASSRPGLGNEQYF

clone size: few
J gene: TRBJ1-4
V gene: TRBV6-1
D gene: NA
CDR3 DNA: TGTGCCAGCAGTGAATTGGAGGCGGGGTGGGGGGAAAAACTGTTTTTT
CDR3 protein: CASSELEAGWGEKLFF

clone size: NA
J gene: TRBJ2-2
V gene: TRBV6-5
D gene: NA
CDR3 DNA: TGTGCCAGCAGTCGAGGGAGGTTTGCCGGGGAGCTGTTTTTT
CDR3 protein: CASSRGRFAGELFF

clone size: NA
J gene: TRBJ2-7
V gene: TRBV18
D gene: TRBD1
CDR3 DNA: TGTGCCAGCTCACCTGGGACAGGGTTTCTCGAGCAGTACTTC
CDR3 protein: CASSPGTGFLEQYF

clone size: NA
J gene: TRBJ2-5
V gene: TRBV9
D gene: TRBD1
CDR3 DNA: TGTGCCAGCAGCGTAGCTTACAGGGGAGTGGAGCAGTACTTC
CDR3 protein: CASSVAYRGVEQYF

clone size: NA
J gene: TRBJ2-5
V gene: TRBV30
D gene: NA
CDR3 DNA: TGTGCCTGGAGAGCGAGCAAATACCAAGAGACCCAGTACTTC
CDR3 protein: CAWRASKYQETQYF

clone size: NA
J gene: TRBJ2-3
V gene: TRBV25-1
D gene: NA
CDR3 DNA: TGTGCCAGCAGTGAAGGGTTAGCGGCCTACACAGATACGCAGTATTTT
CDR3 protein: CASSEGLAAYTDTQYF

clone size: few
J gene: TRBJ1-1
V gene: TRBV12-5
D gene: TRBD1
CDR3 DNA: TGTGCTAGTGGTTTGGCCCAGGGGGCTGAAGCTTTCTTT
CDR3 protein: CASGLAQGAEAFF

clone size: NA
J gene: TRBJ1-1
V gene: TRBV5-1
D gene: NA
CDR3 DNA: TGCGCCAGCAGCTTGGGTCCCACTACCACTGAAGCTTTCTTT
CDR3 protein: CASSLGPTTTEAFF

clone size: many
J gene: TRBJ2-3
V gene: TRBV5-4
D gene: TRBD1
CDR3 DNA: TGTGCCAGCAGCTTGGACAGGGGTTACACAGATACGCAGTATTTT
CDR3 protein: CASSLDRGYTDTQYF

clone size: NA
J gene: TRBJ1-2
V gene: TRBV28
D gene: TRBD1
CDR3 DNA: TGTGCCAGCAGACCCTCGGGACAGGCCGCTATAAGCTACACCTTC
CDR3 protein: CASRPSGQAAISYTF

clone size: few
J gene: TRBJ2-7
V gene: TRBV7-6
D gene: TRBD2
CDR3 DNA: TGTGCCAGCAGCTTAGGCCAAAGCGGGAGTGACCACGAGCAGTACTTC
CDR3 protein: CASSLGQSGSDHEQYF

clone size: NA
J gene: TRBJ2-1
V gene: TRBV7-9
D gene: NA
CDR3 DNA: TGTGCCAGCAGACCAGTAATCAGCTCCTACAATGAGCAGTTCTTC
CDR3 protein: CASRPVISSYNEQFF

clone size: few
J gene: TRBJ2-5
V gene: TRBV7-9
D gene: NA
CDR3 DNA: TGTGCCAGCAGCCCCGGTAGCGAGACCCAGTACTTC
CDR3 protein: CASSPGSETQYF

clone size: NA
J gene: TRBJ1-1
V gene: TRBV28
D gene: NA
CDR3 DNA: TGTGCCAGCACCCCTTACCCGATGGACAGCGGGAACCCTGAAGCTTTCTTT
CDR3 protein: CASTPYPMDSGNPEAFF

clone size: NA
J gene: TRBJ2-7
V gene: TRBV27
D gene: NA
CDR3 DNA: TGTGCCTCGGGAGCAGGACTACCCTACGAGCAGTACTTC
CDR3 protein: CASGAGLPYEQYF

clone size: NA
J gene: TRBJ2-7
V gene: TRBV2
D gene: TRBD1
CDR3 DNA: TGTGCCAGTTCAACCACAGGGGCGTTATCCTACGAGCAGTACTTC
CDR3 protein: CASSTTGALSYEQYF

clone size: NA
J gene: TRBJ1-6
V gene: TRBV5-1
D gene: NA
CDR3 DNA: TGCGCCAGCAGCTTGGACCTTTCGGTATCACCCCTCCACTTT
CDR3 protein: CASSLDLSVSPLHF

clone size: few
J gene: TRBJ2-5
V gene: TRBV30
D gene: NA
CDR3 DNA: TGTGCCTGGAGTGACGGGAGAGAGACCCAGTACTTC
CDR3 protein: CAWSDGRETQYF

clone size: NA
J gene: TRBJ1-1
V gene: TRBV4-2
D gene: NA
CDR3 DNA: TGTGCCAGCAGCAGGGGAAACACTGAAGCTTTCTTT
CDR3 protein: CASSRGNTEAFF

clone size: NA
J gene: TRBJ2-3
V gene: TRBV7-2
D gene: TRBD1
CDR3 DNA: TGTGCCAGCAGTCCCTCGACAGGGAAGGGAGATACGCAGTATTTT
CDR3 protein: CASSPSTGKGDTQYF

clone size: few
J gene: TRBJ2-1
V gene: TRBV19
D gene: TRBD2
CDR3 DNA: TGTGCCAGTAGTATTGGGCGGGGCGGGAGTGTCTACAATGAGCAGTTCTTC
CDR3 protein: CASSIGRGGSVYNEQFF

clone size: NA
J gene: TRBJ2-5
V gene: TRBV12-5
D gene: NA
CDR3 DNA: TGTGCTAGTGGTTTGGCCGCGGGGAAAGGGGCGACCCAGTACTTC
CDR3 protein: CASGLAAGKGATQYF

clone size: NA
J gene: TRBJ1-1
V gene: TRBV6-1
D gene: NA
CDR3 DNA: TGTGCCAGCAGTGAACGGACAGCTCTGAACACTGAAGCTTTCTTT
CDR3 protein: CASSERTALNTEAFF

clone size: few
J gene: TRBJ1-1
V gene: TRBV15
D gene: NA
CDR3 DNA: TGTGCCACCAGCTCCGGAAGAGGGACTGAAGCTTTCTTT
CDR3 protein: CATSSGRGTEAFF

clone size: few
J gene: TRBJ2-1
V gene: TRBV30
D gene: TRBD1
CDR3 DNA: TGTGCCTGGAGTGTACTCAGCAGGGGGCGAAATGAGCAGTTCTTC
CDR3 protein: CAWSVLSRGRNEQFF

clone size: NA
J gene: TRBJ2-5
V gene: TRBV5-1
D gene: TRBD2
CDR3 DNA: TGCGCCAGCAGCTTACTAGCGGACCAAGAGACCCAGTACTTC
CDR3 protein: CASSLLADQETQYF

clone size: few
J gene: TRBJ1-1
V gene: TRBV28
D gene: NA
CDR3 DNA: TGTGCCAGCCGCAGGGGAATCGGAACTGAAGCTTTCTTT
CDR3 protein: CASRRGIGTEAFF

clone size: few
J gene: TRBJ2-2
V gene: TRBV6-5
D gene: TRBD1
CDR3 DNA: TGTGCCAGCAGTCGAACAGGGGACGGTGGCGGGGAGCTGTTTTTT
CDR3 protein: CASSRTGDGGGELFF

clone size: few
J gene: TRBJ2-2
V gene: TRBV5-6
D gene: NA
CDR3 DNA: TGTGCCAGCAGCCCTGTAGGGGTACAAACCGGGGAGCTGTTTTTT
CDR3 protein: CASSPVGVQTGELFF

clone size: NA
J gene: TRBJ2-7
V gene: TRBV11-2
D gene: TRBD2
CDR3 DNA: TGTGCCAGCAGCTTAGAGGGGCGGGAGGGCCATTACGAGCAGTACTTC
CDR3 protein: CASSLEGREGHYEQYF

clone size: few
J gene: TRBJ2-7
V gene: TRBV6-5
D gene: NA
CDR3 DNA: TGTGCCAGCAGTTACTCCGAGAGGGCCTCCTACGAGCAGTACTTC
CDR3 protein: CASSYSERASYEQYF

clone size: NA
J gene: TRBJ2-2
V gene: TRBV30
D gene: TRBD2
CDR3 DNA: TGTGCCTGGAGCCCCCCGGCTAGCGGGCCCACCGGGGAGCTGTTTTTT
CDR3 protein: CAWSPPASGPTGELFF